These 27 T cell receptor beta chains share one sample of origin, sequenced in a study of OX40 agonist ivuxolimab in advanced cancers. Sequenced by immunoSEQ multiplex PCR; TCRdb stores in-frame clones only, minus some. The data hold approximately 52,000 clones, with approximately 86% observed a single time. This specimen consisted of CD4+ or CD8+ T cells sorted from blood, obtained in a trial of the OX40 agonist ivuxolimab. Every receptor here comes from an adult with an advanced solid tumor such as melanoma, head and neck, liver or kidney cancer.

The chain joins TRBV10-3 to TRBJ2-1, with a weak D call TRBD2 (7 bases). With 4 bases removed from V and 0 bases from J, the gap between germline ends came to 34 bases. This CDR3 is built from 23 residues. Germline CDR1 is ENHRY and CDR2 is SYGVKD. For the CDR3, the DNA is TGTGCCATCAGTGGTGCATTTTGGAGTAGTGGGGGGGCCAAATCCGGCTCCTACAATGAGCAGTTCTTC. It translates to CAISGAFWSSGGAKSGSYNEQFF.

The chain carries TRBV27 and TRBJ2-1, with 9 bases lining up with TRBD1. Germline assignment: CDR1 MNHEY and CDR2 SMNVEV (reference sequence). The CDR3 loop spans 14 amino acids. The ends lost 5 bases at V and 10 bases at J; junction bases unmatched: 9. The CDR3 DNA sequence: TGTGCCAGCAGTCTCCGGGGACAGGGTTCAGAGCAGTTCTTC. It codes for CASSLRGQGSEQFF.

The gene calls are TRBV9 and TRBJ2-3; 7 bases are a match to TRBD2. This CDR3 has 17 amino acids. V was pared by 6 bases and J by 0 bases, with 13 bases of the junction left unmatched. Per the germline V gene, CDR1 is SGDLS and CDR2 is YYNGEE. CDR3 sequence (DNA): TGTGCCAGCACCCCAGCGGGGCCTCTCCTTAGCACAGATACGCAGTATTTT. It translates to CASTPAGPLLSTDTQYF. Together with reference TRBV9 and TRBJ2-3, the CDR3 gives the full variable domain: DSGVTQTPKHLITATGQRVTLRCSPRSGDLSVYWYQQSLDQGLQFLIQYYNGEERAKGNILERFSAQQFPDLHSELNLSSLELGDSALYFCASTPAGPLLSTDTQYFGPGTRLTVL.

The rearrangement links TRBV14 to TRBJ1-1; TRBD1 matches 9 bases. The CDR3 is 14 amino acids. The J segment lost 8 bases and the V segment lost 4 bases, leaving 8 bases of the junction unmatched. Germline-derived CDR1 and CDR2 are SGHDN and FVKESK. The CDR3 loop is CASSPMGQGVEAFF. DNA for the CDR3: TGTGCCAGCAGCCCTATGGGACAGGGCGTAGAAGCTTTCTTT.

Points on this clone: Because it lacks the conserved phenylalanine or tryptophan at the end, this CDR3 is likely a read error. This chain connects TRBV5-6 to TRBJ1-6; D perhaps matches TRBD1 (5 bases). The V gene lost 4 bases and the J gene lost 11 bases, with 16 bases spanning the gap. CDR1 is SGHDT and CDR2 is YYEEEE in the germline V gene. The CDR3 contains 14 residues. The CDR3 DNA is TGTGCCAGCAGCCCAAGACAGTCCGGGACACCCCTCCACCTT. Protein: CASSPRQSGTPLHL.

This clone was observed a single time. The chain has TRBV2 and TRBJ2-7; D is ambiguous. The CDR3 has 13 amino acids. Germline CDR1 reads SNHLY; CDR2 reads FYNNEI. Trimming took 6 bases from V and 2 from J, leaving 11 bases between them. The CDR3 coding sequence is TGTGCCAGCAGGGGTACGGACGCCTACGAGCAGTACTTC. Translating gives CASRGTDAYEQYF.

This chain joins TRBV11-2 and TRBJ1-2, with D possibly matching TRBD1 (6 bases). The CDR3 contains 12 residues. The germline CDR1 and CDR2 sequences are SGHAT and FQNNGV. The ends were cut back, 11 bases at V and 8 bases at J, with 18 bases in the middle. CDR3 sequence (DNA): TGTGCCGGCATGCGGGGGGCGAAAGGCTACACCTTC. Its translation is CAGMRGAKGYTF.

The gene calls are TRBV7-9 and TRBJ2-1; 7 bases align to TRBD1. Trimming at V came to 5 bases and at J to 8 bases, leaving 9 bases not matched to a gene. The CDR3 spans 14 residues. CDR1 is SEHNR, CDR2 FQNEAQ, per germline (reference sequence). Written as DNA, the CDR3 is TGTGCCAGCAGCCCTACAGACAGGGACGATGAGCAGTTCTTC. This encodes CASSPTDRDDEQFF.

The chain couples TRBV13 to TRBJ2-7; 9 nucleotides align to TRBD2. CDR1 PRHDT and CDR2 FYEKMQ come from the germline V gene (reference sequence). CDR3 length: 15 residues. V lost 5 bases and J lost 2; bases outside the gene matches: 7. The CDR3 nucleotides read TGTGCCAGCAGCCCCAGCGGGACTAGCCCCTACGAGCAGTACTTC. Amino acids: CASSPSGTSPYEQYF.

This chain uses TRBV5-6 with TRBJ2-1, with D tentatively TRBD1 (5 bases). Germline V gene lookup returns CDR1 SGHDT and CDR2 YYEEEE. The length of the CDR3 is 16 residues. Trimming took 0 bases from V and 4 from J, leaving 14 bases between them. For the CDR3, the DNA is TGTGCCAGCAGCTTGGGTGCTGACAGCTCTTACAATGAGCAGTTCTTC. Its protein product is CASSLGADSSYNEQFF.

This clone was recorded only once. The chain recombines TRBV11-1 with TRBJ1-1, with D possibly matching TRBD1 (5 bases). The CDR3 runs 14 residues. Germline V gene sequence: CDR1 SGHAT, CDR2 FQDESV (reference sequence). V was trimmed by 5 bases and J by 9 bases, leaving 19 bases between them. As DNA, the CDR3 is TGTGCCAGCAGCATACCCGGGACGGAGGTTAAAGCTTTCTTT. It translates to CASSIPGTEVKAFF.

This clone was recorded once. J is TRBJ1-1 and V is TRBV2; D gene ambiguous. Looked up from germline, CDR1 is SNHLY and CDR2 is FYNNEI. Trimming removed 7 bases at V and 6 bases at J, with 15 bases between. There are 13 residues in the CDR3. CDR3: CASIETIKAEAFF. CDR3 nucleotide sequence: TGTGCCAGCATCGAGACCATCAAGGCTGAAGCTTTCTTT.

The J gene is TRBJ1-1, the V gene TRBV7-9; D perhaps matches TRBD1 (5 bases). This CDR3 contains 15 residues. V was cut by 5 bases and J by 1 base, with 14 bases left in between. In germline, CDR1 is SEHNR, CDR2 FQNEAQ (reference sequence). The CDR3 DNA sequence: TGTGCCAGCAGCCTCCACGGGGCAGAGAACACTGAAGCTTTCTTT. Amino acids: CASSLHGAENTEAFF.

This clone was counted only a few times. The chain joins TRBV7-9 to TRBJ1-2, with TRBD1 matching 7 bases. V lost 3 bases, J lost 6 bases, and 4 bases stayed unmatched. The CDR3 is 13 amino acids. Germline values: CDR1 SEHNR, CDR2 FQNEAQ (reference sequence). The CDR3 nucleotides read TGTGCCAGCAGCTTCCAGGGGGAAGATGGCTACACCTTC. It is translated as CASSFQGEDGYTF.

The CDR3 here is CASSWDTHNEQFF. As DNA, the CDR3 is TGTGCCAGCAGTTGGGACACCCACAATGAGCAGTTCTTC. The chain combines TRBV27 with TRBJ2-1; possible D gene TRBD1, 6 bases. CDR3 length: 13 amino acids. V was shortened by 4 bases and J by 5 bases, with 9 bases between the two germline ends. Germline V gene sequence: CDR1 MNHEY, CDR2 SMNVEV (reference sequence).

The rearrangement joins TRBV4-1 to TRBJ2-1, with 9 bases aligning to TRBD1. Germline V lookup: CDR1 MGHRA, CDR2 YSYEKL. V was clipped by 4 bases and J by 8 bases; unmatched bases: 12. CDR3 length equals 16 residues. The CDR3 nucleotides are TGCGCCAGCAGCCTTAGGGACAGGGAGGGCTGGGATGAGCAGTTCTTC. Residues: CASSLRDREGWDEQFF.

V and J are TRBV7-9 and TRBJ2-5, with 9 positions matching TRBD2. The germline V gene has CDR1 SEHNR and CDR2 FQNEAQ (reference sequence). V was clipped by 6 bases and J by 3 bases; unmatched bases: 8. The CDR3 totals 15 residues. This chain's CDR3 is CASSLQRGVEETQYF. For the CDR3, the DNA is TGTGCCAGCAGTCTTCAGCGGGGGGTCGAAGAGACCCAGTACTTC.

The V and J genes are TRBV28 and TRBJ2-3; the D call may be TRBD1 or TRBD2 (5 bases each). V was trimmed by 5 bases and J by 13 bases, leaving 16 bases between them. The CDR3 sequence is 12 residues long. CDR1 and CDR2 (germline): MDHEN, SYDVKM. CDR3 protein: CASSIAVGTKYF. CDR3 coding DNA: TGTGCCAGCAGTATTGCGGTAGGGACGAAGTATTTT. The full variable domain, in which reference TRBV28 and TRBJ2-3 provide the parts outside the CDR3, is DVKVTQSSRYLVKRTGEKVFLECVQDMDHENMFWYRQDPGLGLRLIYFSYDVKMKEKGDIPEGYSVSREKKERFSLILESASTNQTSMYLCASSIAVGTKYFGPGTRLTVL.

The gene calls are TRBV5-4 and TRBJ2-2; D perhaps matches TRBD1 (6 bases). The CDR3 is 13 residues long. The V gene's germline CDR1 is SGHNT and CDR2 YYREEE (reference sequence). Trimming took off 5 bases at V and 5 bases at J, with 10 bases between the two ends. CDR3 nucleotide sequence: TGTGCCAGCAGGAGGGGGAGAACCGGGGAGCTGTTTTTT. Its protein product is CASRRGRTGELFF. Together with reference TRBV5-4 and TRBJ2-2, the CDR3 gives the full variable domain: ETGVTQSPTHLIKTRGQQVTLRCSSQSGHNTVSWYQQALGQGPQFIFQYYREEENGRGNFPPRFSGLQFPNYSSELNVNALELDDSALYLCASRRGRTGELFFGEGSRLTVL.

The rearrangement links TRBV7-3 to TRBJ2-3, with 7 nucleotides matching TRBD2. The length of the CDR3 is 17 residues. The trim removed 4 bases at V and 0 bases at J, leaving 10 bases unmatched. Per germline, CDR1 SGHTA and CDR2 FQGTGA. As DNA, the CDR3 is TGTGCCAGCAGCTCGTGGGGGGGTCCCTTGAGCACAGATACGCAGTATTTT. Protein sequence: CASSSWGGPLSTDTQYF. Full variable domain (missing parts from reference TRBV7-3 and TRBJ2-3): GAGVSQTPSNKVTEKGKYVELRCDPISGHTALYWYRQSLGQGPEFLIYFQGTGAADDSGLPNDRFFAVRPEGSVSTLKIQRTERGDSAVYLCASSSWGGPLSTDTQYFGPGTRLTVL.

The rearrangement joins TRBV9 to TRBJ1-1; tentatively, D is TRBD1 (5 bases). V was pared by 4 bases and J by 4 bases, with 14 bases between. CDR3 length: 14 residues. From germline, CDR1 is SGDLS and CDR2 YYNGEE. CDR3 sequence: CASSPFYRGTEAFF. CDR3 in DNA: TGTGCCAGCAGCCCCTTCTATAGGGGCACTGAAGCTTTCTTT.

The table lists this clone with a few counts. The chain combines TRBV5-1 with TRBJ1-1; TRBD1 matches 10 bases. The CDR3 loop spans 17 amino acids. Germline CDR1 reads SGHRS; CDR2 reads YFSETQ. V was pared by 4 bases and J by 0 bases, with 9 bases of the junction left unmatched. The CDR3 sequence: CASSPGTGASLNTEAFF. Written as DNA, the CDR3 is TGCGCCAGCAGCCCCGGGACAGGGGCGTCTCTGAACACTGAAGCTTTCTTT.

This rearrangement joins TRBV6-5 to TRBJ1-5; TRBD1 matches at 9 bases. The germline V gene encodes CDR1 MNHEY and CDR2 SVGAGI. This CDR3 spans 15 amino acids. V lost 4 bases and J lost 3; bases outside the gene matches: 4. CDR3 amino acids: CASSLGQGPNQPQHF. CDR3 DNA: TGTGCCAGCAGTTTGGGACAGGGTCCCAATCAGCCCCAGCATTTT.

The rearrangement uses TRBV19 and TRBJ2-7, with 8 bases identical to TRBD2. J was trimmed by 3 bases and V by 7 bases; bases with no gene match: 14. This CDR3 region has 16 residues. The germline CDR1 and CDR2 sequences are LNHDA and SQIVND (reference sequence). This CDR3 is CASTYTRGGRIYEQYF. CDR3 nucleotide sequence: TGTGCCAGTACCTATACCCGGGGGGGGCGAATCTACGAGCAGTACTTC.

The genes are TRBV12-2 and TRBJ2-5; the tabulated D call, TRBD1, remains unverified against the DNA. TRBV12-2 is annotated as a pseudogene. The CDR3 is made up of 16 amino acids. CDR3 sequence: CASSPLGAGILETQYF. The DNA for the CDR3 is TGTGCCAGCAGCCCACTGGGGGCAGGGATTTTGGAGACCCAGTACTTC.

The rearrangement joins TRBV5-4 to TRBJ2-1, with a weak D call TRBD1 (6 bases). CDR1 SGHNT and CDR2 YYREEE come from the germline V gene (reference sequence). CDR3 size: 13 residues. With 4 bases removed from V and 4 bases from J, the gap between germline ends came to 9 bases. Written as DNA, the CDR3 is TGTGCCAGCAGCGGGGGCGGGTACAATGAGCAGTTCTTC. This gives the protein CASSGGGYNEQFF.

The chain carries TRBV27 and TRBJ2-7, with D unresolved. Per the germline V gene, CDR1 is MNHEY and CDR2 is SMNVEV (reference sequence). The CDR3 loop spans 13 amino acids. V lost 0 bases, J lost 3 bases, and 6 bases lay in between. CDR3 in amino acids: CASSLSAVYEQYF. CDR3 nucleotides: TGTGCCAGCAGTTTATCGGCAGTCTACGAGCAGTACTTC.